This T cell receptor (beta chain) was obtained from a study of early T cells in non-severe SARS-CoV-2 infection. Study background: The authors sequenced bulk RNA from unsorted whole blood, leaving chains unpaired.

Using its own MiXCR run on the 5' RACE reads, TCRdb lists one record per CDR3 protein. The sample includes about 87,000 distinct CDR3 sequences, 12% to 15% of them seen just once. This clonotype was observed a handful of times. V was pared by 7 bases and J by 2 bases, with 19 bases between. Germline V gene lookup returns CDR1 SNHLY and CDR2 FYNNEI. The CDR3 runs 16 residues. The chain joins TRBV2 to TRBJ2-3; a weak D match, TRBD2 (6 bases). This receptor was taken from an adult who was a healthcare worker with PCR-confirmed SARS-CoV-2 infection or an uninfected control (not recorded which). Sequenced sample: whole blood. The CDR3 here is CASNPRFGGSTDTQYF. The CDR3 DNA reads TGTGCCAGCAACCCGAGGTTTGGGGGGTCCACAGATACGCAGTATTTT.